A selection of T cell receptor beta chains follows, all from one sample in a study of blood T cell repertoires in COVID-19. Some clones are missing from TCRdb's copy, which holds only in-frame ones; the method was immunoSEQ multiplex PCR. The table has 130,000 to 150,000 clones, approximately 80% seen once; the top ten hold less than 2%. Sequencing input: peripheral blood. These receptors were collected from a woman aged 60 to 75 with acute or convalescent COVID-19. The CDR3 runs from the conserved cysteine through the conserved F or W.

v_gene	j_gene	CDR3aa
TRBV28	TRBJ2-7	CASSTLEQYF
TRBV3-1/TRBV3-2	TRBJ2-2	CASSQIGAGEFF
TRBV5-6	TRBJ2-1	CASSERQGPYNEQFF
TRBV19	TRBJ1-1	CASDRGLEAFF
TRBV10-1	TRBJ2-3	CASSEGGITDTQYF
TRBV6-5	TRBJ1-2	CASLLRTGFYGYTF
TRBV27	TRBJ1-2	CASSFGQGLYGYTF
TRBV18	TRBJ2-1	CASSPLPRLAGGPYNEQFF
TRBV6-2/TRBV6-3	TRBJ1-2	CASSRTENYGYTF
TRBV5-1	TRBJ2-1	CASSWGQGAYNEQFF
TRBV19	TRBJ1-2	CASSPFFSRDRLYGYTF
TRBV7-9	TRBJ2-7	CASSLFPRQGDNEQYF
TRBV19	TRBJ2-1	CASSINSPSNEQFF
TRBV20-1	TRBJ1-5	CSASRQGQLNQPQHF
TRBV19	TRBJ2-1	CASSSPSGTYYNEQFF
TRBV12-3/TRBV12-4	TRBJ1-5	CASSLSRAQPQHF
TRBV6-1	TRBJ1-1	CASSDLDRGEAFF
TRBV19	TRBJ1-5	CASSIPPDRGRGQPQHF
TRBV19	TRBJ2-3	CASSPLAGGWGDTQYF
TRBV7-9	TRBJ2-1	CASSSYGLAGGNNEQFF
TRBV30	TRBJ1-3	CAWSQKSPVRDRRRTIYF
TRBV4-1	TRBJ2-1	CASSQEMGSIGDNEQFF
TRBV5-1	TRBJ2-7	CASSATSVHEQYF
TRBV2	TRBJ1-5	CASSEAGTVLLDQPQHF
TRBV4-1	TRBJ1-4	CASSLRPMEGTTNEKLFF
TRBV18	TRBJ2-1	CASSSRLAGEVSHNEQFF
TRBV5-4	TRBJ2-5	CASSLLGQGSGETQYF
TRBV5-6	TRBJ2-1	CASSLASDSYNEQFF
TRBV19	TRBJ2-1	CASKLTSGRTNEQFF
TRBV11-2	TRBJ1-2	CASSSGAGGYTF
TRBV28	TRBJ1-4	CASSNDRVKIEKLFF
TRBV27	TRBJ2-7	CASSLQRGIYEQYF
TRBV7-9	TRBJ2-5	CASSRGTGGTQYF
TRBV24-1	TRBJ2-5	CATPPGTGLGGETQYF
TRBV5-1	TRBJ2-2	CASSWVETGELFF
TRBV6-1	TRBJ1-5	CASKVDDRDNQPQHF
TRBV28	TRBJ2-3	CASSPPGDTDTQYF
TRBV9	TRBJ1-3	CASSFGQGKGSGNTIYF
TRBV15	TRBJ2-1	CATSGDSGRVNEQFF
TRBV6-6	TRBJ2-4	CASSQGASGNIQYF
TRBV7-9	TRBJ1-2	CASRQGTGYGYTF
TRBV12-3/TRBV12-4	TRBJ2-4	CACTDKKNIQYF
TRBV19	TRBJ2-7	CASSGASGGYEQYF